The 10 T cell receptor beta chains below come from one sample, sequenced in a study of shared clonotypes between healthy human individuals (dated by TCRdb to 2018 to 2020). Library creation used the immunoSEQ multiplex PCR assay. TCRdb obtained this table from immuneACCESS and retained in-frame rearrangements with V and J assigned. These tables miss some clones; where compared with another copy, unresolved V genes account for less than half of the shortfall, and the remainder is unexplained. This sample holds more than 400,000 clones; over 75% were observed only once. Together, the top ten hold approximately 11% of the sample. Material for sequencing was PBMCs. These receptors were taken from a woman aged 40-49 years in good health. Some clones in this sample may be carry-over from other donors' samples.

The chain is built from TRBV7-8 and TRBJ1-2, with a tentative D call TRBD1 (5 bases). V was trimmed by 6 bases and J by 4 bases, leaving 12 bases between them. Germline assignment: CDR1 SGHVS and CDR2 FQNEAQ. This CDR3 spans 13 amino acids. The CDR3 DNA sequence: TGTGCCAGCAGTCGAGGGAGGGGCTATGGCTACACCTTC. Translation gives CASSRGRGYGYTF.

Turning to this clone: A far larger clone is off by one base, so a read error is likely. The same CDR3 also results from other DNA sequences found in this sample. For the CDR3, the DNA is TGTGCCAGCACTCGGGGGACTAGTGGGAGGGCCGTCTCCGAGGCCGAGCAGTACTTC. This codes for CASTRGTSGRAVSEAEQYF. The V gene is TRBV2, the J gene TRBJ2-7, with 8 bases aligning to TRBD2. J gave up 6 bases and V 7 bases, and 26 bases lay outside the gene matches. The CDR3 totals 19 residues. Germline values: CDR1 SNHLY, CDR2 FYNNEI.

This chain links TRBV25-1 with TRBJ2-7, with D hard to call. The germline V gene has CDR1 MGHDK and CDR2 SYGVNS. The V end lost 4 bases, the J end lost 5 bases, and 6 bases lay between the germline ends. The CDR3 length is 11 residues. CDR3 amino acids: CASSVHNEQYF. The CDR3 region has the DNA TGTGCCAGCAGTGTACACAACGAGCAGTACTTC.

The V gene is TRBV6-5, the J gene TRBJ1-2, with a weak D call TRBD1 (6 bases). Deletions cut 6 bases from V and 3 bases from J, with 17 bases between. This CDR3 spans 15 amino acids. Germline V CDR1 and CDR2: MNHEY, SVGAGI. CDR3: CASRQGWSIDYGYTF. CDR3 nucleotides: TGTGCCAGCAGACAGGGTTGGAGTATAGACTATGGCTACACCTTC.

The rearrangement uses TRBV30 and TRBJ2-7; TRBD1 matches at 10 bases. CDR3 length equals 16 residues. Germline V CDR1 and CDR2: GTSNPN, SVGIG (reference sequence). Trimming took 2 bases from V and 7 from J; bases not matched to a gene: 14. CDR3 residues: CAWSTYWDRGMGEQYF. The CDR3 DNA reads TGTGCCTGGAGTACCTATTGGGACAGGGGTATGGGGGAGCAGTACTTC.

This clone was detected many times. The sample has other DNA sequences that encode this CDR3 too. CDR3 coding DNA: TGCGCCAGCAGCCAAGCTATGGGTTTGGAGCAGTTCTTC. Protein: CASSQAMGLEQFF. The gene calls are TRBV4-1 and TRBJ2-1; D is uncertain. Germline lookup yields CDR1 MGHRA and CDR2 YSYEKL. V lost 1 base, J lost 10 bases, and 11 bases lay in between. CDR3 length equals 13 residues.

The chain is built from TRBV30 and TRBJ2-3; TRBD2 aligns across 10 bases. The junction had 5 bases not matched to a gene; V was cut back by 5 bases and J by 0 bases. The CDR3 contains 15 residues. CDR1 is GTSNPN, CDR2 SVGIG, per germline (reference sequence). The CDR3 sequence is CAWGKLAGSTDTQYF. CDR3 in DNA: TGTGCCTGGGGAAAACTAGCGGGAAGCACAGATACGCAGTATTTT. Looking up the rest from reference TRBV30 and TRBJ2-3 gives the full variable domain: SQTIHQWPATLVQPVGSPLSLECTVEGTSNPNLYWYRQAAGRGLQLLFYSVGIGQISSEVPQNLSASRPQDRQFILSSKKLLLSDSGFYLCAWGKLAGSTDTQYFGPGTRLTVL.

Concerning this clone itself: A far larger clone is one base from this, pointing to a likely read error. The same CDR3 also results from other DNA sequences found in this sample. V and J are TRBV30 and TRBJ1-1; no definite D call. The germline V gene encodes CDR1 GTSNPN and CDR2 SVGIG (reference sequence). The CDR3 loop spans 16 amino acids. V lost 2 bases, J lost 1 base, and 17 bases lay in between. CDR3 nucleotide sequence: TGTGCCTGGAGTAATTCCAGTGTTAGGCCGAACACTGAAGCTTTCTTT. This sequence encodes CAWSNSSVRPNTEAFF.

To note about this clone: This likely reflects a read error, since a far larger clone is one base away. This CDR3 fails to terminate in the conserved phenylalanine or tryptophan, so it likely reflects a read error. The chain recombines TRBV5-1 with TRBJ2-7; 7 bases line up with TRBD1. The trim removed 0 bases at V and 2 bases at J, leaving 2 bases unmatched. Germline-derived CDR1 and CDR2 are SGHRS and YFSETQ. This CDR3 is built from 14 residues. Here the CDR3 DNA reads TGCGCCAGCAGCTTGGGACAGGGTCCCTACGAGCAGTACCTC. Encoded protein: CASSLGQGPYEQYL.

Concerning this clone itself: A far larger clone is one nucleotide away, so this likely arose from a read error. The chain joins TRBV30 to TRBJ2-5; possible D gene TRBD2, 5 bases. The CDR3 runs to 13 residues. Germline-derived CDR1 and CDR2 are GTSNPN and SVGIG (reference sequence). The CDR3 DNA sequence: TGTGCCTGGAGTTATAGCGCCCAAGAGGCCCAGTACTTC. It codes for CAWSYSAQEAQYF.